This T cell receptor beta chain derives from a study of shared clonotypes between healthy human individuals. Data came from immunoSEQ multiplex PCR; TCRdb stores just in-frame clones and leaves some out. In the table there are approximately 810,000 clones, 80% to 95% of which are singletons. CD8 cells classed as naive were CD45RO-negative and positively selected for CCR7, excluding terminally differentiated effector memory CD45RA+ cells. The CDR3 has 15 residues. V trimming: 4 bases; J trimming: 10 bases; junction bases outside the gene matches: 10. Germline CDR1 and CDR2: MNHEY and SMNVEV (reference sequence).

The chain has TRBV27 and TRBJ2-1, with 10 positions matching TRBD2. This sequence originates from a man in his thirties or forties in good health. The sample was naive CD8+ T cells sorted from blood. The CDR3 DNA reads as TGTGCCAGCAGTTACTCTAGCGGGAGTCCGCAGGAGCAGTTCTTC. It translates to CASSYSSGSPQEQFF.